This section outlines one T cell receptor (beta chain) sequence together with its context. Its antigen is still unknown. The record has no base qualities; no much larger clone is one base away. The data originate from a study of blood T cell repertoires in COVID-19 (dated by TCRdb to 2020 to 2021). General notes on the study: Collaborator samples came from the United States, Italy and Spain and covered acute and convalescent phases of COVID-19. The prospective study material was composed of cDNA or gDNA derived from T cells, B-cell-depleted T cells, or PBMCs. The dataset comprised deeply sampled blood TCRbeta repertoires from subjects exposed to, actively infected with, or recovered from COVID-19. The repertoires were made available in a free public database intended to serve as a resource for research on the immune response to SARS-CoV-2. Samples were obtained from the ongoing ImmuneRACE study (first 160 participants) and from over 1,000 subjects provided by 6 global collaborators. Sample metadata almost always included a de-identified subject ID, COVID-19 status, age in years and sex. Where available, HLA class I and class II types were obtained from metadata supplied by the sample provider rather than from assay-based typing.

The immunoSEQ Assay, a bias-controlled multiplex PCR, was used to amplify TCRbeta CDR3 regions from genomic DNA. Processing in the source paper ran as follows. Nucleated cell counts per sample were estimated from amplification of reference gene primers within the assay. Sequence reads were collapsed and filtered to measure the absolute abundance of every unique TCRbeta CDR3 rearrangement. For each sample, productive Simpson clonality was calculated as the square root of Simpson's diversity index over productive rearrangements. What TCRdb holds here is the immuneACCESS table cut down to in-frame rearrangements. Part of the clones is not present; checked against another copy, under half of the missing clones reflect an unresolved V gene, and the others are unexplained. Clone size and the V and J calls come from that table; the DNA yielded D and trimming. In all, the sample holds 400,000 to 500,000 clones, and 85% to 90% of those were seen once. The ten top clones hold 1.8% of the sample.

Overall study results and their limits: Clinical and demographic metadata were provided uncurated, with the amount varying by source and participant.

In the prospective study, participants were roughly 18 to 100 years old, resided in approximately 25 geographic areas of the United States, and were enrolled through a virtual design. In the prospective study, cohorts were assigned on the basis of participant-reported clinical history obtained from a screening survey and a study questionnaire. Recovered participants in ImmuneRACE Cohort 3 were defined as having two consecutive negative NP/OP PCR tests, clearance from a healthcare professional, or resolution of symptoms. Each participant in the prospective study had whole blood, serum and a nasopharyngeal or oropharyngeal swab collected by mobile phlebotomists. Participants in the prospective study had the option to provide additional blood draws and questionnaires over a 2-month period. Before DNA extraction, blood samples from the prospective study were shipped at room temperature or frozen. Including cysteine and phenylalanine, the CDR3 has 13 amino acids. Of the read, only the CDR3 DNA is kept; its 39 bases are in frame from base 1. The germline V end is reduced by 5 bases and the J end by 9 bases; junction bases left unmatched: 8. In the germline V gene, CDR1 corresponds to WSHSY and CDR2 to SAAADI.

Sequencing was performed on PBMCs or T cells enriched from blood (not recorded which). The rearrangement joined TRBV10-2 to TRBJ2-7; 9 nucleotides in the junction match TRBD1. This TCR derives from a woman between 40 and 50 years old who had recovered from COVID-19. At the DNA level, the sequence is TGCGCCAGCAGTACTACAGGGGGCGCCGGGCAGTACTTC. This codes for CASSTTGGAGQYF.